This T cell receptor (beta chain) derives from a study of blood T cell repertoires in COVID-19. Across the whole study: The United States, Italy and Spain supplied acute and convalescent COVID-19 samples. Nucleic acid was either cDNA or gDNA, and it came from T cells, B-cell-depleted T cells, or PBMCs.

Per the study methods: Reference gene primers were amplified, and this amplification served to estimate nucleated cell counts. Assay used: immunoSEQ multiplex PCR; TCRdb lists only in-frame clones, some missing. V, J and clone size were drawn from that table, and D and trimming were deduced from the DNA. The sample yields roughly 300,000 clones, 87% seen once. Per the germline V gene, CDR1 is SQVTM and CDR2 is ANQGSEA. The J segment lost 4 bases and the V segment lost 6 bases, leaving 9 bases of the junction unmatched. CDR3 length: 14 residues. This chain links TRBV29-1 with TRBJ1-2, with 9 bases identical to TRBD1. The sequenced sample was peripheral blood. This clonotype originated in a woman between 50 and 59 years old who had recovered from COVID-19. The CDR3 loop is CSVDRDREGYGYTF. As DNA, the CDR3 is TGCAGCGTCGACCGGGACAGGGAAGGCTATGGCTACACCTTC. Full variable domain (rest looked up from reference TRBV29-1 and TRBJ1-2): SAVISQKPSRDICQRGTSLTIQCQVDSQVTMMFWYRQQPGQSLTLIATANQGSEATYESGFVIDKFPISRPNLTFSTLTVSNMSPEDSSIYLCSVDRDREGYGYTFGSGTRLTVV.